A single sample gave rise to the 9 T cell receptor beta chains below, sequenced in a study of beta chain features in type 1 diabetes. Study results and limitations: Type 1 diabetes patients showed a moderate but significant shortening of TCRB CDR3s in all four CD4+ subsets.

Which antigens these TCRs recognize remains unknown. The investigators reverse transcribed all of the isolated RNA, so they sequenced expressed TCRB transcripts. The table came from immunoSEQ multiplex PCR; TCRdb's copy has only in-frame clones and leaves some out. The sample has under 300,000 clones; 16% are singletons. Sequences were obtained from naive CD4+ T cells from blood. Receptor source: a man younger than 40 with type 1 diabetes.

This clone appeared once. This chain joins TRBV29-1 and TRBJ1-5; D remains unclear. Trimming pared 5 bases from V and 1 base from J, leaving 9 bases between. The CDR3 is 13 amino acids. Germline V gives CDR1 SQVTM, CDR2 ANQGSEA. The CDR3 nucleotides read TGCAGCGTTCAGCACGCAAGCAATCAGCCCCAGCATTTT. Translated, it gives CSVQHASNQPQHF.

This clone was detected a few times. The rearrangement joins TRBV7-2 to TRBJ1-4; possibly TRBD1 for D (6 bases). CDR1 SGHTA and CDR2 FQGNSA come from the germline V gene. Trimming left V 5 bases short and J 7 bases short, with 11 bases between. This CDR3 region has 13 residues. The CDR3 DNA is TGTGCCAGCAGCCGCGGACAGCCTGAAAAACTGTTTTTT. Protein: CASSRGQPEKLFF.

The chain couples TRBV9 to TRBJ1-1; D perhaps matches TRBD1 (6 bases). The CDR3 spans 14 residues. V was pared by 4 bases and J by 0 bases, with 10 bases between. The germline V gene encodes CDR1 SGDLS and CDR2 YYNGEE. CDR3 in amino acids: CASSRNRVNTEAFF. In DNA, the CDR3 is TGTGCCAGCAGCAGGAACAGGGTGAACACTGAAGCTTTCTTT.

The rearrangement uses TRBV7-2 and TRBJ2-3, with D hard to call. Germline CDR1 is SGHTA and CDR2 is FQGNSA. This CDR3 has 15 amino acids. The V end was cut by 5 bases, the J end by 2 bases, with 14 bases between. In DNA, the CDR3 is TGTGCCAGCAGCGTTCGGGTTACCCCCACAGATACGCAGTATTTT. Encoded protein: CASSVRVTPTDTQYF.

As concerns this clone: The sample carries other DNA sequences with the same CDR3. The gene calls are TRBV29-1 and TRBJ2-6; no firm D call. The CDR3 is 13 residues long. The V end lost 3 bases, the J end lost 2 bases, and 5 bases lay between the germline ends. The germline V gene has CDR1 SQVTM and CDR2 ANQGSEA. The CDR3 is CSVEGTGANVLTF. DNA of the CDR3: TGCAGCGTTGAGGGCACTGGGGCCAACGTCCTGACTTTC.

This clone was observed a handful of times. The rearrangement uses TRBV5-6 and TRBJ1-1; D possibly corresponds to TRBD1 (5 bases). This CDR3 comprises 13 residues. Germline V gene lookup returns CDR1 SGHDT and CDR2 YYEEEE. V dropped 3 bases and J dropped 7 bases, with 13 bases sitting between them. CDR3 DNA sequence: TGTGCCAGCAGCTCGAGGGGAATCGGTGAAGCTTTCTTT. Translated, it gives CASSSRGIGEAFF.

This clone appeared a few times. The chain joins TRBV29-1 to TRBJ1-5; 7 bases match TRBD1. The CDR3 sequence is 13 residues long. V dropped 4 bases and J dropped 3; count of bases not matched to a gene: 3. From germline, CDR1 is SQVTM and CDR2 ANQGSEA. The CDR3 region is CSVVTGLNQPQHF. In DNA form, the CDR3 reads TGCAGCGTTGTGACAGGGCTCAATCAGCCCCAGCATTTT.

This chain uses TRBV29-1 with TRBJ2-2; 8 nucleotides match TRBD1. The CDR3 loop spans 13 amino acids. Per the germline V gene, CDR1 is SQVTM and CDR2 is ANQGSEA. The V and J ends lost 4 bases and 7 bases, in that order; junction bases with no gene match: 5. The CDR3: CSVADRVIGELFF. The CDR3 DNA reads TGCAGCGTTGCGGACAGGGTTATCGGGGAGCTGTTTTTT.

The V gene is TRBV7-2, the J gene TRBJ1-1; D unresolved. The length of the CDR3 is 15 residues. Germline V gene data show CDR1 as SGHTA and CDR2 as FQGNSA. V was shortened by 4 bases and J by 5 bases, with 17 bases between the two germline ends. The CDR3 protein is CASSYLGSGGTEAFF. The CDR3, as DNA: TGTGCCAGCAGCTATTTGGGGTCTGGAGGGACTGAAGCTTTCTTT.